This is a list of T cell receptor beta chains from one sample in a study of blood T cells in healthy people across ages. TCRdb fed the 5' RACE reads into MiXCR, producing one record per CDR3 protein. The sample contains some 790,000 distinct CDR3 sequences, about 30% of which appear only once. Sequences were obtained from blood. The receptors were sampled from a woman older than 75 in good health. Both conserved end residues are part of each CDR3. The D gene is left open where the match is weak. Clone size is stated in some rows and not others, as once, few, many or a class when expanded.

clone_size: -
d_call: -
v_call: TRBV7-2
j_call: TRBJ1-5
cdr3_aa: CASSLTQGSNQPQHF
cdr3_nt: TGTGCCAGCAGCTTAACGCAAGGAAGCAATCAGCCCCAGCATTTT

clone_size: few
d_call: -
v_call: TRBV10-3
j_call: TRBJ2-7
cdr3_aa: CAIGGGTGRPYEQYF
cdr3_nt: TGTGCCATCGGTGGCGGGACGGGGAGACCGTACGAGCAGTACTTC

clone_size: few
d_call: -
v_call: TRBV7-9
j_call: TRBJ2-7
cdr3_aa: CASSLVERNEQYF
cdr3_nt: TGTGCCAGCAGCTTAGTTGAGAGGAATGAGCAGTACTTC

clone_size: -
d_call: -
v_call: TRBV15
j_call: TRBJ1-5
cdr3_aa: CATSRLNQPQHF
cdr3_nt: TGTGCCACCAGCCGATTAAATCAGCCCCAGCATTTT

clone_size: -
d_call: TRBD1
v_call: TRBV7-9
j_call: TRBJ1-1
cdr3_aa: CASIRGQANTEAFF
cdr3_nt: TGTGCCAGCATCCGGGGACAGGCGAACACTGAAGCTTTCTTT

clone_size: few
d_call: -
v_call: TRBV3-1
j_call: TRBJ1-1
cdr3_aa: CASSQDGGTAEAFF
cdr3_nt: TGTGCCAGCAGCCAAGATGGTGGAACGGCTGAAGCTTTCTTT

clone_size: many
d_call: TRBD1
v_call: TRBV3-1
j_call: TRBJ1-2
cdr3_aa: CASSQNPGTGRSYGYTF
cdr3_nt: TGTGCCAGCAGCCAAAATCCGGGGACAGGAAGGAGCTATGGCTACACCTTC

clone_size: many
d_call: -
v_call: TRBV7-9
j_call: TRBJ2-1
cdr3_aa: CASRSSGPYNEQFF
cdr3_nt: TGTGCCAGCAGATCCTCGGGACCGTACAATGAGCAGTTCTTC

clone_size: few
d_call: -
v_call: TRBV7-2
j_call: TRBJ1-1
cdr3_aa: CASSFLPSGEAFF
cdr3_nt: TGTGCCAGCAGCTTTTTGCCCTCAGGTGAAGCTTTCTTT

clone_size: -
d_call: -
v_call: TRBV2
j_call: TRBJ2-3
cdr3_aa: CASSELGPSGTTDTQYF
cdr3_nt: TGTGCCAGCAGTGAACTAGGACCCTCGGGGACCACAGATACGCAGTATTTT

clone_size: -
d_call: TRBD2
v_call: TRBV7-7
j_call: TRBJ2-1
cdr3_aa: CASSLSAGLYNEQFF
cdr3_nt: TGTGCTAGCAGCTTATCAGCGGGACTCTACAATGAGCAGTTCTTC

clone_size: -
d_call: TRBD2
v_call: TRBV5-1
j_call: TRBJ2-1
cdr3_aa: CASSFGLRGGAYNEQFF
cdr3_nt: TGCGCCAGCAGCTTTGGATTGCGGGGGGGAGCCTACAATGAGCAGTTCTTC

clone_size: few
d_call: TRBD1
v_call: TRBV20-1
j_call: TRBJ2-3
cdr3_aa: CSATEIDRGLADTQYF
cdr3_nt: TGCAGTGCTACGGAGATAGACAGGGGCTTGGCAGATACGCAGTATTTT

clone_size: few
d_call: TRBD1
v_call: TRBV20-1
j_call: TRBJ1-1
cdr3_aa: CSARSDRATEAFF
cdr3_nt: TGCAGTGCTAGATCGGACAGGGCCACTGAAGCTTTCTTT

clone_size: -
d_call: -
v_call: TRBV7-8
j_call: TRBJ1-2
cdr3_aa: CASSPSGVDLGYTF
cdr3_nt: TGTGCCAGCAGCCCCTCGGGCGTCGATTTAGGCTACACCTTC

clone_size: -
d_call: -
v_call: TRBV2
j_call: TRBJ2-1
cdr3_aa: CASRAESTITNEQFF
cdr3_nt: TGTGCCAGCAGGGCGGAGAGTACAATCACAAATGAGCAGTTCTTC

clone_size: -
d_call: TRBD2
v_call: TRBV9
j_call: TRBJ2-1
cdr3_aa: CASSDRTSGYNEQFF
cdr3_nt: TGTGCCAGCAGCGATCGGACTAGCGGATACAATGAGCAGTTCTTC

clone_size: few
d_call: -
v_call: TRBV27
j_call: TRBJ2-5
cdr3_aa: CASSYRVGETQYF
cdr3_nt: TGTGCCAGCAGCTACAGGGTCGGCGAGACCCAGTACTTC

clone_size: many
d_call: TRBD2
v_call: TRBV24-1
j_call: TRBJ2-5
cdr3_aa: CATSGTSGLARETQYF
cdr3_nt: TGTGCCACCAGTGGCACCTCGGGACTAGCGCGAGAGACCCAGTACTTC

clone_size: few
d_call: -
v_call: TRBV6-6
j_call: TRBJ2-7
cdr3_aa: CASSYSTVRDGSYEQYF
cdr3_nt: TGTGCCAGCAGTTACTCGACTGTCAGGGACGGCTCCTACGAGCAGTACTTC

clone_size: few
d_call: TRBD1
v_call: TRBV29-1
j_call: TRBJ1-2
cdr3_aa: CSVEVGGRGQEGYTF
cdr3_nt: TGCAGCGTTGAAGTCGGGGGCAGGGGGCAAGAAGGCTACACCTTC

clone_size: many
d_call: -
v_call: TRBV7-2
j_call: TRBJ1-1
cdr3_aa: CASSLHGVPTEAFF
cdr3_nt: TGTGCCAGCAGCTTACATGGCGTCCCCACTGAAGCTTTCTTT

clone_size: many
d_call: -
v_call: TRBV20-1
j_call: TRBJ2-5
cdr3_aa: CSARDLANHQETQYF
cdr3_nt: TGCAGTGCTAGAGATCTAGCTAACCACCAAGAGACCCAGTACTTC

clone_size: few
d_call: -
v_call: TRBV20-1
j_call: TRBJ2-7
cdr3_aa: CSATTGGYEQYF
cdr3_nt: TGCAGTGCTACAACAGGAGGGTACGAGCAGTACTTC

clone_size: -
d_call: TRBD1
v_call: TRBV3-1
j_call: TRBJ1-5
cdr3_aa: CASSQGLIRDRGLGSNQPQHF
cdr3_nt: TGTGCCAGCAGCCAAGGGCTCATCCGGGACAGGGGGCTCGGGAGCAATCAGCCCCAGCATTTT

clone_size: many
d_call: -
v_call: TRBV6-2/TRBV6-3
j_call: TRBJ1-1
cdr3_aa: CASSYKAGSGTEAFF
cdr3_nt: TGTGCCAGCAGTTACAAAGCCGGATCGGGCACTGAAGCTTTCTTT

clone_size: few
d_call: TRBD2
v_call: TRBV11-2
j_call: TRBJ2-1
cdr3_aa: CASARRTLTSVNEQFF
cdr3_nt: TGTGCCAGCGCAAGGAGGACGCTGACTAGCGTCAATGAGCAGTTCTTC

clone_size: -
d_call: TRBD1
v_call: TRBV18
j_call: TRBJ2-3
cdr3_aa: CASSPGTGASTDTQYF
cdr3_nt: TGTGCCAGCTCACCCGGGACAGGGGCTAGCACAGATACGCAGTATTTT

clone_size: -
d_call: -
v_call: TRBV28
j_call: TRBJ1-2
cdr3_aa: CASSLGVPMANTF
cdr3_nt: TGTGCCAGCAGTTTGGGAGTTCCTATGGCTAACACCTTC

clone_size: -
d_call: -
v_call: TRBV4-2
j_call: TRBJ1-6
cdr3_aa: CASSPYGASQKRDSPLHF
cdr3_nt: TGTGCCAGCAGCCCGTACGGGGCCAGCCAAAAAAGGGATTCACCCCTCCACTTT

clone_size: few
d_call: -
v_call: TRBV6-6
j_call: TRBJ1-5
cdr3_aa: CASTDNRSNQPQHF
cdr3_nt: TGTGCCAGCACGGACAACCGCAGCAATCAGCCCCAGCATTTT

clone_size: many
d_call: -
v_call: TRBV4-3
j_call: TRBJ2-3
cdr3_aa: CASSQDFGTPARDTQYF
cdr3_nt: TGCGCCAGCAGCCAAGATTTCGGGACACCTGCCAGAGATACGCAGTATTTT

clone_size: -
d_call: -
v_call: TRBV5-5
j_call: TRBJ2-1
cdr3_aa: CASSLEGDKTLNEQFF
cdr3_nt: TGTGCCAGCAGCTTGGAGGGGGACAAAACGCTCAATGAGCAGTTCTTC

clone_size: few
d_call: TRBD1
v_call: TRBV25-1
j_call: TRBJ1-2
cdr3_aa: CASSSFTGDYGYTF
cdr3_nt: TGTGCCAGCAGTTCCTTCACAGGGGACTATGGCTACACCTTC

clone_size: -
d_call: -
v_call: TRBV28
j_call: TRBJ1-3
cdr3_aa: CASSGDYGNTIYF
cdr3_nt: TGTGCCAGCAGTGGAGACTATGGAAACACCATATATTTT

clone_size: few
d_call: TRBD1
v_call: TRBV20-1
j_call: TRBJ2-5
cdr3_aa: CSANPRGQYFNEQYF
cdr3_nt: TGCAGTGCCAACCCTAGGGGGCAATATTTCAATGAGCAGTACTTC

clone_size: -
d_call: -
v_call: TRBV25-1
j_call: TRBJ1-4
cdr3_aa: CASSRRGAGEKLFF
cdr3_nt: TGTGCCAGCAGCAGAAGGGGGGCGGGTGAAAAACTGTTTTTT

clone_size: -
d_call: TRBD1
v_call: TRBV29-1
j_call: TRBJ1-1
cdr3_aa: CSVGKGATEAFF
cdr3_nt: TGCAGCGTTGGGAAGGGGGCCACTGAAGCTTTCTTT

clone_size: many
d_call: TRBD2
v_call: TRBV7-2
j_call: TRBJ2-3
cdr3_aa: CASSTSGGAPDTQYF
cdr3_nt: TGTGCCAGCAGCACTAGCGGGGGGGCCCCAGATACGCAGTATTTT

clone_size: many
d_call: TRBD2
v_call: TRBV20-1
j_call: TRBJ2-3
cdr3_aa: CSALWSLWASGRTDTQYF
cdr3_nt: TGCAGTGCCCTCTGGTCGTTGTGGGCTAGCGGCCGCACAGATACGCAGTATTTT

clone_size: -
d_call: -
v_call: TRBV19
j_call: TRBJ2-5
cdr3_aa: CASSILWGPNEQYF
cdr3_nt: TGTGCCAGTAGTATCCTCTGGGGGCCCAATGAGCAGTACTTC

clone_size: few
d_call: -
v_call: TRBV30
j_call: TRBJ2-2
cdr3_aa: CAWSPGPGELFF
cdr3_nt: TGTGCCTGGTCCCCAGGACCCGGGGAGCTGTTTTTT

clone_size: many
d_call: TRBD2
v_call: TRBV20-1
j_call: TRBJ2-3
cdr3_aa: CSAREAGADTQYF
cdr3_nt: TGCAGTGCTAGAGAGGCGGGGGCAGATACGCAGTATTTT

clone_size: -
d_call: -
v_call: TRBV11-2
j_call: TRBJ2-7
cdr3_aa: CASSLEGDRRYEQYF
cdr3_nt: TGTGCCAGCAGCTTAGAGGGTGACAGACGTTACGAGCAGTACTTC

clone_size: -
d_call: -
v_call: TRBV20-1
j_call: TRBJ2-3
cdr3_aa: CSAWGGQADTQYF
cdr3_nt: TGCAGTGCGTGGGGGGGCCAGGCAGATACGCAGTATTTT

clone_size: -
d_call: -
v_call: TRBV5-6
j_call: TRBJ2-5
cdr3_aa: CASSRGGVAETQYF
cdr3_nt: TGTGCCAGCAGCAGAGGGGGGGTTGCGGAGACCCAGTACTTC

clone_size: -
d_call: -
v_call: TRBV5-6
j_call: TRBJ2-1
cdr3_aa: CASSSGSRRNEQFF
cdr3_nt: TGTGCCAGCAGCTCAGGTAGCCGAAGGAATGAGCAGTTCTTC

clone_size: -
d_call: -
v_call: TRBV29-1
j_call: TRBJ1-1
cdr3_aa: CSARQVTAFF
cdr3_nt: TGCAGCGCTAGACAGGTTACGGCTTTCTTT

clone_size: -
d_call: -
v_call: TRBV7-2
j_call: TRBJ1-2
cdr3_aa: CASSPSTVYGYTF
cdr3_nt: TGTGCCAGCAGCCCGTCGACAGTCTACGGCTACACCTTC

clone_size: -
d_call: -
v_call: TRBV6-5
j_call: TRBJ2-7
cdr3_aa: CASSYSSRGVWDEQYF
cdr3_nt: TGTGCCAGCAGTTACTCGAGTAGAGGGGTTTGGGATGAGCAGTACTTC

clone_size: many
d_call: -
v_call: TRBV27
j_call: TRBJ2-3
cdr3_aa: CASSLTWDSTDTQYF
cdr3_nt: TGTGCCAGCAGTTTAACTTGGGACAGCACAGATACGCAGTATTTT

clone_size: many
d_call: -
v_call: TRBV7-2
j_call: TRBJ2-3
cdr3_aa: CASSLELDTQYF
cdr3_nt: TGCGCCAGCAGCTTGGAACTTGATACGCAGTATTTT